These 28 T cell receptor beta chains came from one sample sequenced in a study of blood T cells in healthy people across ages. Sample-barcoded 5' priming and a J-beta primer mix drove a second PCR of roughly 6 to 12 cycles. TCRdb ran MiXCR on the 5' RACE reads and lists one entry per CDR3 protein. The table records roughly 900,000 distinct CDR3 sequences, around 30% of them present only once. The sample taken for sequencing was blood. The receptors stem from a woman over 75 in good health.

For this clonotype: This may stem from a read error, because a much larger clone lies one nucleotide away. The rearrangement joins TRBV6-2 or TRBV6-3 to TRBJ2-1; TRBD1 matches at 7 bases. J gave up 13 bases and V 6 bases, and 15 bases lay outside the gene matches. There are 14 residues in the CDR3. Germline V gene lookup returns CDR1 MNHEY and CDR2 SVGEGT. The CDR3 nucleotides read TGTGCCAGCAGACCACCGACAGGGAAAAACATTCAGTTCTTC. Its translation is CASRPPTGKNIQFF.

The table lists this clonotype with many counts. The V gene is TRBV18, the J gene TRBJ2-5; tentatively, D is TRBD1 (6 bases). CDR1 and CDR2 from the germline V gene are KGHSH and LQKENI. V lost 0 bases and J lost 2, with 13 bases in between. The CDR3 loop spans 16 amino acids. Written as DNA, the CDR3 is TGTGCCAGCTCACCACCGATGCCACAGGGTCAAGAGACCCAGTACTTC. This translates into CASSPPMPQGQETQYF.

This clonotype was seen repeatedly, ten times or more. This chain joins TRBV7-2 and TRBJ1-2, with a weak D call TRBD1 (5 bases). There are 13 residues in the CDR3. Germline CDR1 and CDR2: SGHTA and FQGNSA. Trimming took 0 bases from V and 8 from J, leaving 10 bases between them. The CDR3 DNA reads TGTGCCAGCAGCTTAGCCAGGGAACGCGGCTACACCTTC. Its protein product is CASSLARERGYTF.

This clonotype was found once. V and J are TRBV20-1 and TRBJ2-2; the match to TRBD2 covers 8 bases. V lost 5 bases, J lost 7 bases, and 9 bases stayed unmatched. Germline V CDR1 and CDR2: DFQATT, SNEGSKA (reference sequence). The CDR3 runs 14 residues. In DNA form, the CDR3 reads TGCAGTGCTTCGCCCTCGGCGGGGGGCGGGGAGCTGTTTTTT. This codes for CSASPSAGGGELFF.

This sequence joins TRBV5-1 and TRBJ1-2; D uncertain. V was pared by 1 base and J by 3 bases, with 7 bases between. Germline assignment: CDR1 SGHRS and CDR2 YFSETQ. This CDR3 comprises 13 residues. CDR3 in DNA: TGCGCCAGCAGCTTGCCGATGGACTATGGCTACACCTTC. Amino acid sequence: CASSLPMDYGYTF.

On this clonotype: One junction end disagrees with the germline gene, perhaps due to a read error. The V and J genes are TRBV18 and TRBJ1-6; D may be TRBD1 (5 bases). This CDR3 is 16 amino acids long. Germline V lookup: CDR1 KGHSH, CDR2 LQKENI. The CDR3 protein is CACSPFDWQGNSPLHF. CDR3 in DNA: TGTGCCTGCTCACCATTTGATTGGCAGGGTAATTCACCCCTCCACTTT. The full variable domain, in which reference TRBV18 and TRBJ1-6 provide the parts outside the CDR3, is NAGVMQNPRHLVRRRGQEARLRCSPMKGHSHVYWYRQLPEEGLKFMVYLQKENIIDESGMPKERFSAEFPKEGPSILRIQQVVRGDSAAYFCACSPFDWQGNSPLHFGNGTRLTVT.

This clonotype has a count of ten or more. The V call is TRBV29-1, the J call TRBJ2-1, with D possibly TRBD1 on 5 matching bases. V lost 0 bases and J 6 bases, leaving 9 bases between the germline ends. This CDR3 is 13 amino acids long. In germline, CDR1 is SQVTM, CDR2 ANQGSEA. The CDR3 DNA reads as TGCAGCGTTGAAGATTTTAGGGGCAATGAGCAGTTCTTC. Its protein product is CSVEDFRGNEQFF.

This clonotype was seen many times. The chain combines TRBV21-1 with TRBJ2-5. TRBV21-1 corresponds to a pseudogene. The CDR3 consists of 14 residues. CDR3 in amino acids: CASSKKAGWETQYF. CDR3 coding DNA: TGTGCCAGCAGCAAAAAAGCAGGCTGGGAGACCCAGTACTTC.

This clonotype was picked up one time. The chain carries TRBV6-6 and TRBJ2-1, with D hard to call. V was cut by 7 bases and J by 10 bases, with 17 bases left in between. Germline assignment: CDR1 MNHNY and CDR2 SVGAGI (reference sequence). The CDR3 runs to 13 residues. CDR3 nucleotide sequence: TGTGCCAGCAAAGAAGCCTCCTCCTACGAGCAGTTCTTC. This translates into CASKEASSYEQFF.

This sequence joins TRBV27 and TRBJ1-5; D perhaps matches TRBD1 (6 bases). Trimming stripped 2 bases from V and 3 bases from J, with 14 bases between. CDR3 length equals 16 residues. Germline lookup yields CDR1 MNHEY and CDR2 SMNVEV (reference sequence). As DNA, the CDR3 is TGTGCCAGCAGTTTAACAGGGATTCCCTCCAATCAGCCCCAGCATTTT. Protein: CASSLTGIPSNQPQHF.

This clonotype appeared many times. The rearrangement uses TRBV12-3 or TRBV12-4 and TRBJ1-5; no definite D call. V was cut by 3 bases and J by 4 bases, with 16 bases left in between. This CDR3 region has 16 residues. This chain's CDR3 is CASSFGPQGRNQPQHF. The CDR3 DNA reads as TGTGCCAGCAGTTTTGGTCCCCAAGGGCGGAATCAGCCCCAGCATTTT.

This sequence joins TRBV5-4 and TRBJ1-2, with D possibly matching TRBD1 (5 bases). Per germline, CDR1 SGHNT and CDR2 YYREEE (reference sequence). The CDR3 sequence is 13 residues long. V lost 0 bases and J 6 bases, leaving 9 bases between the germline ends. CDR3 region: CASSLVQENGYTF. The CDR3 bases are TGTGCCAGCAGCTTGGTACAGGAGAATGGCTACACCTTC.

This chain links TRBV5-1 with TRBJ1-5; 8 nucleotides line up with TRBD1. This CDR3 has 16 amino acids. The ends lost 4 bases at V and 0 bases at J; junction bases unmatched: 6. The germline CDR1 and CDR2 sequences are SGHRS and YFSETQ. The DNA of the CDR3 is TGCGCCAGCAGCCCGGGGGACAGGTTTAGCAATCAGCCCCAGCATTTT. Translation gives CASSPGDRFSNQPQHF.

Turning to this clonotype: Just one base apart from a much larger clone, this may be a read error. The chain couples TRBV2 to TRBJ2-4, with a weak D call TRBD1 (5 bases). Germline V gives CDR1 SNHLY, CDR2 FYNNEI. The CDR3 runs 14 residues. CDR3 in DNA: TGTGCCAGCAGCCCCCATGGGGCCAAAAACATTCAGGACTTC. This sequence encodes CASSPHGAKNIQDF.

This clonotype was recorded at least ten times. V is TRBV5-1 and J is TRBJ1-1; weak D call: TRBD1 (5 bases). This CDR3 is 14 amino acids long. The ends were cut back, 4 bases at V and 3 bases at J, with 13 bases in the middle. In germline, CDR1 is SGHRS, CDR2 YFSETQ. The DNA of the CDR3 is TGCGCCAGCAGCCTAAAAGGAGGGGACACTGAAGCTTTCTTT. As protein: CASSLKGGDTEAFF. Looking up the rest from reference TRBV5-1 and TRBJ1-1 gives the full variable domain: KAGVTQTPRYLIKTRGQQVTLSCSPISGHRSVSWYQQTPGQGLQFLFEYFSETQRNKGNFPGRFSGRQFSNSRSEMNVSTLELGDSALYLCASSLKGGDTEAFFGQGTRLTVV.

CDR3 sequence: CASSRPGHIYNEQFF. The CDR3 region has the DNA TGTGCCAGCAGCCGACCGGGACACATTTACAATGAGCAGTTCTTC. The J gene is TRBJ2-1, the V gene TRBV5-6; D might be TRBD1 (6 bases). Germline CDR1 reads SGHDT; CDR2 reads YYEEEE. The CDR3 spans 15 residues. V was clipped by 4 bases and J by 4 bases, with 15 bases between them.

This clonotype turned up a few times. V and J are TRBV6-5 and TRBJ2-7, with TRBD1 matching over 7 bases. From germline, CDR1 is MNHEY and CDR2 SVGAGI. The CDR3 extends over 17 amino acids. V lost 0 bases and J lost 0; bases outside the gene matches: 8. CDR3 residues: CASSYSSETGSSYEQYF. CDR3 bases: TGTGCCAGCAGTTACTCTTCCGAGACAGGGAGCTCCTACGAGCAGTACTTC.

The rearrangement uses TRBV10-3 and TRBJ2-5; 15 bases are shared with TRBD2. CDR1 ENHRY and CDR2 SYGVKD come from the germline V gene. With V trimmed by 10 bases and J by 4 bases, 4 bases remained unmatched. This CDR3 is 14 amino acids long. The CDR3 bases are TGTGCCACCGGACTAGCGGGAGGGTTAGAGACCCAGTACTTC. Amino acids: CATGLAGGLETQYF.

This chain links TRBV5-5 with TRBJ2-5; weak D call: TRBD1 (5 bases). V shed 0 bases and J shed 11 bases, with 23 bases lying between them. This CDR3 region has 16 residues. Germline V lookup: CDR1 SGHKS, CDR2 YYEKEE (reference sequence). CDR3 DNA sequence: TGTGCCAGCAGCTTGGAGCCGTGGCAGGGTGGCAATGAGCAGTACTTC. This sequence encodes CASSLEPWQGGNEQYF.

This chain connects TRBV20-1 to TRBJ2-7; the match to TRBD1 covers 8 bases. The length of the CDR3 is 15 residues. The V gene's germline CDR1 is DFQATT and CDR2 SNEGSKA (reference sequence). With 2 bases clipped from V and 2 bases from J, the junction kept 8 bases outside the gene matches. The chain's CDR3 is CSARPTGGSPYEQYF. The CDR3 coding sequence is TGCAGTGCTAGACCCACAGGGGGGAGCCCCTACGAGCAGTACTTC.

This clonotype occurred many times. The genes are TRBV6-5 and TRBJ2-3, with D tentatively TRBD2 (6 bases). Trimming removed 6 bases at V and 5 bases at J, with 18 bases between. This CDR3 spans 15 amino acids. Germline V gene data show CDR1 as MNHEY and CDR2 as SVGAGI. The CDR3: CASRNVAGNLDTQYF. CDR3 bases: TGTGCCAGCAGGAATGTGGCGGGGAACTTAGATACGCAGTATTTT.

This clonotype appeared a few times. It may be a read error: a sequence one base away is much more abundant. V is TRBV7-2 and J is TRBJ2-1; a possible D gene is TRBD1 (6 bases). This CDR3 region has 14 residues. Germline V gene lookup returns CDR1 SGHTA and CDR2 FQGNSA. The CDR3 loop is CAGSLGGQNNEQFF. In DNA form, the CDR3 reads TGTGCCGGCAGCTTAGGGGGTCAGAACAATGAGCAGTTCTTC.

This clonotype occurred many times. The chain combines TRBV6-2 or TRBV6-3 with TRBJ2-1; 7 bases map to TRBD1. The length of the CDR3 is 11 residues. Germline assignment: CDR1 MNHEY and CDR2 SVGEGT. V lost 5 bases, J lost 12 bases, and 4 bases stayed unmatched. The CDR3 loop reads CASSDRDRQFF. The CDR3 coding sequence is TGTGCCAGCAGTGACCGGGACAGGCAGTTCTTC.

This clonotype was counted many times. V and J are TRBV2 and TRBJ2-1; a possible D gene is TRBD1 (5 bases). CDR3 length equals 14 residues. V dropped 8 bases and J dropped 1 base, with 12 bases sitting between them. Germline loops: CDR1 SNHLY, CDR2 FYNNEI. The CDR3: CASGVRESYNEQFF. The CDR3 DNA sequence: TGTGCCAGCGGCGTCAGGGAATCCTACAATGAGCAGTTCTTC.

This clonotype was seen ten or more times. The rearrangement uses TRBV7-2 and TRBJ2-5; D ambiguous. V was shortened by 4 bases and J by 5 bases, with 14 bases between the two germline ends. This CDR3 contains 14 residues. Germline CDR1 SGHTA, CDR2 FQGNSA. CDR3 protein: CASSSWPAVETQYF. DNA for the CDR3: TGTGCCAGCAGCTCATGGCCTGCCGTGGAGACCCAGTACTTC.

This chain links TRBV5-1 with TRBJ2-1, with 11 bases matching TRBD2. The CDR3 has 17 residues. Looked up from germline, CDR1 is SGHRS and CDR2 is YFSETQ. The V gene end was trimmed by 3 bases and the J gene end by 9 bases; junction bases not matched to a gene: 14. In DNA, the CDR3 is TGCGCCAGCAGCTCTCAAGTCACTAGCGGGAGCGGGGGTGAGCAGTTCTTC. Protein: CASSSQVTSGSGGEQFF.

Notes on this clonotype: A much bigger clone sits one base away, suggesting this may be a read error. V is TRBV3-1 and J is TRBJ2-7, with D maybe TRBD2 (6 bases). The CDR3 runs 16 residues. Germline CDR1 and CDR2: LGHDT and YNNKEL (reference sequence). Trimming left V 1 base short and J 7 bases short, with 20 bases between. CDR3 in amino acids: CASSQAFMGGYNEQYF. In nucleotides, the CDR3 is TGTGCCAGCAGCCAAGCCTTTATGGGGGGATACAATGAGCAGTACTTC.

CDR3 coding DNA: TGCAGCGCTCAAAACGCGTTAGGATACACTGAAGCTTTCTTT. Protein: CSAQNALGYTEAFF. This chain joins TRBV29-1 and TRBJ1-1; D is uncertain. Trimming took off 7 bases at V and 3 bases at J, with 18 bases between the two ends. The CDR3 contains 14 residues. The germline gives CDR1 SQVTM, CDR2 ANQGSEA.